This T cell receptor (beta chain) came from a study of monozygotic twins with inflammatory bowel disease. Germline-derived CDR1 and CDR2 are SNHLY and FYNNEI. This CDR3 comprises 13 residues. Details on this clonotype: Its specificity is not known.

A 6-nucleotide sample barcode was carried by the UMIs, which template switching added. Two nested PCRs, approximately 16 and 9 cycles, amplified TCRalpha and TCRbeta cDNA. TCRdb re-called the 5' RACE reads and shows each CDR3 protein once, DNA omitted. The sample data list around 370,000 distinct CDR3 sequences. The study, taken as a whole, reports: Separate T cell subtypes could not be resolved from one another.

Source material: blood. The receptor was derived from a human donor with ulcerative colitis or Crohn's disease, or a healthy co-twin of an affected twin (not recorded which). This chain joins TRBV2 and TRBJ2-1; the D gene TCRdb calls, TRBD1, cannot be checked with no DNA. CDR3 sequence reads: CASSEWLDRDQFF. Supplemented by reference TRBV2 and TRBJ2-1, the full variable domain reads EPEVTQTPSHQVTQMGQEVILRCVPISNHLYFYWYRQILGQKVEFLVSFYNNEISEKSEIFDDQFSVERPDGSNFTLKIRSTKLEDSAMYFCASSEWLDRDQFFGPGTRLTVL.